This TCR beta chain came from a study of T cells after somatic rescue of genetic block. The CDR3 has 16 amino acids. Germline V CDR1 and CDR2: SGHRS, YFSETQ. Trimming left V 2 bases short and J 0 bases short, with 14 bases between. Using immunoSEQ multiplex PCR, the repertoire was profiled, and TCRdb retains in-frame clones only, with some absent. Here the sample spans under 150,000 clones, about 90% being singletons. Sequenced material: peripheral blood mononuclear cells (PBMCs). This rearrangement joins TRBV5-1 to TRBJ1-1, with D maybe TRBD1 (5 bases). The clonotype comes from a woman between 18 and 29 years old. CDR3 sequence reads: CASSFGADWVNTEAFF. The CDR3 DNA reads as TGCGCCAGCAGCTTCGGGGCGGACTGGGTGAACACTGAAGCTTTCTTT.